What follows describes a single T cell receptor beta chain. Its target is not known. This specimen belongs to a study of shared clonotypes between healthy human individuals. At the level of the study: CD4 naive cells filled three plates per donor, CD4 memory three, CD8 naive two and CD8 memory one. Study conclusions and caveats: The expectation was that sequencing depth would affect clonotype sharing among donors. Around 5.3% of naive CD4 clonotypes were shared across a few donors.

Several immunoSEQ plates held equal portions of the genomic DNA taken from each subset. Method: immunoSEQ multiplex PCR; TCRdb's copy keeps in-frame clones and lacks some. The sample includes about 2.1 million clones, just under 95% of them seen just once. V lost 2 bases and J lost 7; bases outside the gene matches: 6. The CDR3 totals 14 residues. Germline CDR1 and CDR2: SQVTM and ANQGSEA. Only CD45RO-negative cells positively selected for CCR7 counted as naive CD8 cells, so terminally differentiated effector memory CD45RA+ cells were excluded. This TCR was recovered from a man aged 18 to 29 in good health. Some clones in this sample may be carry-over from other donors' samples. The genes are TRBV29-1 and TRBJ2-1; 9 bases fit TRBD2. Sample: naive CD8+ T cells from PBMCs. CDR3 DNA: TGCAGCGTTGAAATAGCGGGAGCAGGGAATGAGCAGTTCTTC. Translation gives CSVEIAGAGNEQFF.